A selection of T cell receptor beta chains follows, all from one sample in a study of CD8+ T cells in alopecia areata. Assay used: immunoSEQ multiplex PCR; TCRdb lists only in-frame clones, some missing. The sample has about 180,000 clones, 67% seen once. Sample: CD8+ T cells sorted from blood, taken at week 0. These receptors originate from a human donor with alopecia areata. CDR3s include the opening cysteine and the closing phenylalanine or tryptophan. The order of the fields is D gene, CDR3 length, J gene, clone size, V gene, CDR3 DNA, CDR3 protein. The D gene is left open where the match is weak. Only part of the rows carry a size: once, few, many, or a class if the clone is expanded.

D: -
length: 12
J: TRBJ1-1
size: -
V: TRBV30
DNA: TGTGCCTGGAGTGTATTAGGCAGGGAGACTTTCTTT
CDR3: CAWSVLGRETFF

D: TRBD1
length: 15
J: TRBJ1-1
size: -
V: TRBV29-1
DNA: TGCAGCGTCGGGACAGGGGGTCCGGCTAACGGTGAAGCTTTCTTT
CDR3: CSVGTGGPANGEAFF

D: -
length: 12
J: TRBJ1-1
size: -
V: TRBV29-1
DNA: TGCAGCGTTGATGGCGTGAACACTGAAGCTTTCTTT
CDR3: CSVDGVNTEAFF

D: -
length: 10
J: TRBJ2-7
size: -
V: TRBV6-1
DNA: TGTGCCAGCAGTTGGTACGAGCAGTACTTC
CDR3: CASSWYEQYF

D: -
length: 12
J: TRBJ2-2
size: -
V: TRBV27
DNA: TGTGCCAGCAGTTTTCAGGGCCGGGAGCTGTTTTTT
CDR3: CASSFQGRELFF

D: -
length: 19
J: TRBJ1-1
size: -
V: TRBV13
DNA: TGTGCCAGCAGCTCGCCCTTAGGGGGGTTAAGCCCCATGAACACTGAAGCTTTCTTT
CDR3: CASSSPLGGLSPMNTEAFF

D: -
length: 13
J: TRBJ2-7
size: -
V: TRBV5-1
DNA: TGCGCCAGCAGCTTGGAACAGATCTACGAGCAGTACTTC
CDR3: CASSLEQIYEQYF

D: -
length: 11
J: TRBJ2-1
size: few
V: TRBV12-5
DNA: TGTGCTAGTGGTTTGAGGAATGAGCAGTTCTTC
CDR3: CASGLRNEQFF

D: -
length: 15
J: TRBJ1-2
size: -
V: TRBV27
DNA: TGTGCCAGCAGTTTATCCCTCGGAACCTACTATGGCTACACCTTC
CDR3: CASSLSLGTYYGYTF

D: TRBD1
length: 16
J: TRBJ2-5
size: -
V: TRBV4-1
DNA: TGCGCCAGCAGCCAAGGAAGGGGGGACAGGGATGAGACCCAGTACTTC
CDR3: CASSQGRGDRDETQYF

D: TRBD2
length: 19
J: TRBJ2-3
size: -
V: TRBV13
DNA: TGTGCCAGCAGCTTAGCCACCTACTTTCCTAGCGGTGAGCCAGATACGCAGTATTTT
CDR3: CASSLATYFPSGEPDTQYF

D: TRBD1
length: 15
J: TRBJ1-2
size: -
V: TRBV10-3
DNA: TGTGCCATCAGTGAGTCAGGGACAGGGAACTATGGCTACACCTTC
CDR3: CAISESGTGNYGYTF

D: -
length: 19
J: TRBJ2-7
size: -
V: TRBV2
DNA: TGTGCCAGCAGTGATCCCCGGACAGCTGTCAGCACCGACTCCTACGAGCAGTACTTC
CDR3: CASSDPRTAVSTDSYEQYF

D: -
length: 15
J: TRBJ2-3
size: -
V: TRBV4-1
DNA: TGCGCCAGCAGCCAAGAAAGCGTAAGGGGTGATACGCAGTATTTT
CDR3: CASSQESVRGDTQYF

D: TRBD1
length: 17
J: TRBJ1-5
size: -
V: TRBV30
DNA: TGTGCCTGGAGTGTTGGTCCCGGACAGGGGGGAAATCAGCCCCAGCATTTT
CDR3: CAWSVGPGQGGNQPQHF

D: -
length: 8
J: TRBJ1-1
size: -
V: TRBV29-1
DNA: TGCAGCGTTGTGGTAGCTTTCTTT
CDR3: CSVVVAFF

D: -
length: 14
J: TRBJ2-2
size: -
V: TRBV7-9
DNA: TGTGCCAGCAACCCGCGTCGGGGCCCCGGGGAGCTGTTTTTT
CDR3: CASNPRRGPGELFF

D: -
length: 12
J: TRBJ1-2
size: few
V: TRBV13
DNA: TGTGCCAGCAGCTCCGGACGAGATGGCTACACCTTC
CDR3: CASSSGRDGYTF

D: TRBD1
length: 14
J: TRBJ1-2
size: -
V: TRBV2
DNA: TGTGCCAGCAGGGGGACAGGAGTCTACTATGGCTACACCTTC
CDR3: CASRGTGVYYGYTF

D: -
length: 12
J: TRBJ1-3
size: -
V: TRBV9
DNA: TGTGCCAGCAGCGTTGGGCAGAGCACCATATATTTT
CDR3: CASSVGQSTIYF

D: -
length: 11
J: TRBJ1-4
size: few
V: TRBV7-3
DNA: -
CDR3: CASSPRENCFF

D: -
length: 12
J: TRBJ1-2
size: -
V: TRBV9
DNA: TGTGCCAGCAGCCAAACTCCTCTTGGCTACACCTTC
CDR3: CASSQTPLGYTF